This T cell receptor beta chain was sequenced during a study of T cell responses to AZD1222 COVID-19 vaccine. Study observations and caveats: Clonal diversity was possibly underestimated, and white British individuals and females predominated among donors. Regions left unmutated in variants are reportedly the target of nearly half of spike-specific TCRs. Regions 160-218 and 743-854 dominated among vaccine-associated CD4 TCRs spanning spike. No day 14 peak samples; only post-peak repertoires were characterized.

Libraries were prepared by immunoSEQ multiplex PCR; TCRdb keeps only in-frame clonotypes and omits some of them. In the table there are fewer than 120,000 clones, roughly nine tenths of which are singletons. As regards this clone: The antigen is not known.

V lost 0 bases to trimming and J lost 2 bases, with 8 bases between them. This CDR3 has 14 amino acids. Germline V gene data show CDR1 as LNHDA and CDR2 as SQIVND (reference sequence). The rearrangement joins TRBV19 to TRBJ2-7, with a tentative D call TRBD1 (5 bases). The input for sequencing was peripheral blood, taken on day 0 of AZD1222 vaccination. This clonotype originated in an adult in good health. As DNA, the CDR3 is TGTGCCAGTAGTATAGACGCGACAGCCTACGAGCAGTACTTC. This codes for CASSIDATAYEQYF.